This TCR beta chain was observed in a study of blood T cell repertoires in COVID-19. About the study: Acute and convalescent COVID-19 samples came from the United States, Italy and Spain. T cells, B-cell-depleted T cells, or PBMCs provided the cDNA or gDNA that served as material.

Seattle enrolled patients during active infection and tracked them longitudinally. Trimming removed 6 bases at V and 1 base at J, with 7 bases between. The CDR3 consists of 14 residues. Germline lookup yields CDR1 SNHLY and CDR2 FYNNEI. Study processing details: Amplifying reference gene primers gave estimates of nucleated cell counts. Profiled with immunoSEQ multiplex PCR; TCRdb holds only in-frame clones, not every one. For V, J and clone size, that table is used; D and trimming come from the DNA. This repertoire shows 150,000 or so clones, over 75% found once; its top ten account for about an eighth.

Sequenced material: peripheral blood. V and J are TRBV2 and TRBJ2-6; weak D call: TRBD1 (5 bases). The clonotype was recovered from a man between 18 and 35 years old with COVID-19, enrolled during active disease. CDR3 nucleotide sequence: TGTGCCAGCAGCAGGGCTTCTGGGGCCAACGTCCTGACTTTC. The encoded protein is CASSRASGANVLTF.